This is a list of T cell receptor beta chains from one sample in a study of response to subunit inactivated influenza vaccine. Each CDR3 protein gets one entry after TCRdb re-called the RT-PCR reads with MiXCR. Among about 480,000 distinct CDR3 sequences listed, around 9.9% were seen once. The sample here was PBMCs from blood, taken roughly 6 weeks after vaccination. All receptors come from a man aged 45 to 65 who received an inactivated influenza vaccine. Each CDR3 is given without its conserved first and last residue. A D gene is named only where the DNA matches it firmly.

J gene	V gene	D gene	CDR3 protein
TRBJ2-3	TRBV12-3/TRBV12-4	-	ASSFPGLSTDTQY
TRBJ1-1	TRBV2	TRBD1	ASTGQGVGNTEAF
TRBJ2-2	TRBV4-1	TRBD2	ASSPGTSGRGTGELF
TRBJ2-6	TRBV29-1	-	SVRRDSGANVLT
TRBJ1-3	TRBV6-1	-	ASWDRAKAGNTIY
TRBJ1-1	TRBV7-2	-	ASSLGAGGLTEAF
TRBJ2-3	TRBV29-1	TRBD1	SVERQGVDTQY
TRBJ2-3	TRBV20-1	-	SARGGGADASTDTQY
TRBJ2-3	TRBV5-1	TRBD1	ASRLEGQGTDTQY
TRBJ2-3	TRBV20-1	-	SAIAGPSTDTQY
TRBJ2-1	TRBV7-8	-	ASSLTRGTSYNEQF
TRBJ2-7	TRBV20-1	TRBD2	SARVLAGRVSYEQY
TRBJ2-1	TRBV4-3	TRBD2	ASSVAVAGEGRHNEQF
TRBJ1-6	TRBV12-3/TRBV12-4	-	ASSLALSSSPLH
TRBJ2-6	TRBV5-6	TRBD1	ASSSGTGRWGANVLT
TRBJ2-1	TRBV4-3	TRBD1	ASSQFLAGGNEQF
TRBJ2-1	TRBV27	TRBD2	ASSPQGGASSYNEQF
TRBJ2-3	TRBV29-1	-	SVGLAPDTQY
TRBJ1-2	TRBV6-2/TRBV6-3	-	ASRTGAPGYT
TRBJ2-1	TRBV7-6	TRBD2	ASSFYSGRAIYNEQF
TRBJ1-1	TRBV5-1	-	ASRQVMNTEAF
TRBJ2-1	TRBV20-1	TRBD2	SARTSGSVLSEQF
TRBJ2-3	TRBV5-1	TRBD2	ASSRSSGRAGTDTQY
TRBJ2-7	TRBV10-3	-	AIRGEMYEQY
TRBJ1-5	TRBV20-1	TRBD1	SASYRDRVSNQPQH
TRBJ2-4	TRBV12-3/TRBV12-4	-	ASSLSALAKNIQY
TRBJ2-7	TRBV7-2	TRBD2	ASSSQASGRREQY
TRBJ1-6	TRBV7-2	-	ASSLVFRGGSPLH
TRBJ1-3	TRBV11-2	-	ASSHPLGRASSGNTIY
TRBJ2-2	TRBV10-3	TRBD1	AITDRATGELF
TRBJ2-6	TRBV5-1	TRBD1	ASSTGQTSGANVLT
TRBJ2-1	TRBV27	TRBD1	ASSVPPGQGANEQF
TRBJ2-1	TRBV6-2/TRBV6-3	-	ASSYGHEQF
TRBJ2-6	TRBV18	TRBD1	ASSPRRPGQGVSGANVLT
TRBJ1-2	TRBV15	-	ATSSSLDSRLAGYT
TRBJ2-1	TRBV30	TRBD1	AWGGQGATQF